Following are 15 T cell receptor beta chains from one sample sequenced in a study of blood T cell repertoires in COVID-19. Method: immunoSEQ multiplex PCR; TCRdb's copy keeps in-frame clones and lacks some. The sample has about 160,000 clones, roughly 80% seen once. The sequencing sample was made of PBMCs or T cells enriched from blood (not recorded which). These receptors all stem from a woman aged 40 to 55 with acute COVID-19.

The J gene is TRBJ2-1, the V gene TRBV7-8; TRBD2 might be the D (6 bases). Germline V gene lookup returns CDR1 SGHVS and CDR2 FQNEAQ. The CDR3 runs 15 residues. Trimming removed 3 bases from V and 2 bases from J, with 11 bases in between. The CDR3 DNA reads TGTGCCAGCAGCTTTGTAGCGGCCACCTACAATGAGCAGTTCTTC. Translating it yields CASSFVAATYNEQFF.

The chain uses TRBV24-1 and TRBJ2-6; a possible D gene is TRBD2 (6 bases). CDR1 is KGHDR and CDR2 is SFDVKD in the germline V gene. This CDR3 is built from 17 residues. V lost 6 bases, J lost 2 bases, and 16 bases lay in between. CDR3 amino acids: CATSTTGTVAGANVLTF. The CDR3 DNA is TGTGCCACCAGTACAACCGGGACTGTTGCTGGGGCCAACGTCCTGACTTTC.

J is TRBJ2-7 and V is TRBV10-3; the match to TRBD1 covers 7 bases. Germline V gene lookup returns CDR1 ENHRY and CDR2 SYGVKD. The CDR3 totals 18 residues. The J segment lost 2 bases and the V segment lost 0 bases, leaving 13 bases of the junction unmatched. CDR3 DNA sequence: TGTGCCATCAGTGAGTCGAATAAGGAGACAGGGAGTCCCTACGAGCAGTACTTC. Its protein product is CAISESNKETGSPYEQYF.

V is TRBV5-1 and J is TRBJ2-1; 8 nucleotides line up with TRBD2. Looked up from germline, CDR1 is SGHRS and CDR2 is YFSETQ. The CDR3 has 15 residues. V shed 7 bases, J shed 3 bases, and the junction held 9 bases outside the gene matches. CDR3 amino acids: CASHSSGQNYNEQFF. CDR3 DNA: TGCGCCAGCCACTCTAGCGGGCAGAACTACAATGAGCAGTTCTTC.

At least ten counts were recorded for this clone. The chain joins TRBV7-9 to TRBJ2-1; TRBD2 might be the D (6 bases). CDR3 length: 14 residues. Germline CDR1 is SEHNR and CDR2 is FQNEAQ (reference sequence). Trimming shortened V by 5 bases and J by 7 bases, and 15 bases separated the two germline ends. For the CDR3, the DNA is TGTGCCAGCAGCGTGGCTAGCGTCGCAAATGAGCAGTTCTTC. It codes for CASSVASVANEQFF.

The DNA for the CDR3 is TGTGCCACCAGCAGTCAGCTAGCGGAGAATACAGATACGCAGTATTTT. It yields the protein CATSSQLAENTDTQYF. V is TRBV15 and J is TRBJ2-3; TRBD2 aligns across 7 bases. V was clipped by 3 bases and J by 3 bases; unmatched bases: 9. CDR1 is LNHNV and CDR2 is YYDKDF in the germline V gene (reference sequence). The CDR3 runs to 16 residues.

The rearrangement joins TRBV19 to TRBJ1-3; 7 nucleotides line up with TRBD1. This CDR3 region has 15 residues. The germline CDR1 and CDR2 sequences are LNHDA and SQIVND (reference sequence). V was clipped by 5 bases and J by 0 bases; unmatched bases: 4. The CDR3 sequence is CASSPTGVSGNTIYF. CDR3 coding DNA: TGTGCCAGTAGTCCTACAGGGGTCTCTGGAAACACCATATATTTT.

A few counts support this clone. This chain links TRBV6-5 with TRBJ2-2; D might be TRBD1 (5 bases). The CDR3 consists of 13 residues. V lost 3 bases, J lost 6 bases, and 8 bases lay in between. The germline V gene encodes CDR1 MNHEY and CDR2 SVGAGI. CDR3 nucleotides: TGTGCCAGCAGTTATAGGGGCCCCGGGGAGCTGTTTTTT. Its protein is CASSYRGPGELFF.

This clone was seen once. The chain combines TRBV19 with TRBJ1-2, with 7 bases fitting TRBD1. J gave up 7 bases and V 6 bases, and 14 bases lay outside the gene matches. Germline CDR1 LNHDA, CDR2 SQIVND (reference sequence). The CDR3 spans 15 residues. CDR3 sequence: CASRLGRQGFGGYTF. The CDR3, as DNA: TGTGCCAGTAGACTTGGAAGACAGGGCTTCGGTGGCTACACCTTC.

The chain recombines TRBV28 with TRBJ1-5; 9 nucleotides match TRBD1. V shed 5 bases, J shed 0 bases, and the junction held 5 bases outside the gene matches. The germline CDR1 and CDR2 sequences are MDHEN and SYDVKM. The CDR3 is 16 amino acids. CDR3 sequence reads: CASSPLTGGSNQPQHF. In DNA, the CDR3 is TGTGCCAGCAGTCCTCTGACAGGGGGTAGCAATCAGCCCCAGCATTTT.

The J gene is TRBJ2-3, the V gene TRBV11-2, with 15 positions matching TRBD2. This CDR3 is built from 19 residues. Trimming removed 5 bases from V and 2 bases from J; junction bases left unmatched: 11. Germline V CDR1 and CDR2: SGHAT, FQNNGV. This chain's CDR3 is CASSPWTSGRAVPTDTQYF. The CDR3 nucleotides are TGTGCCAGCAGCCCGTGGACTAGCGGGAGGGCCGTCCCCACAGATACGCAGTATTTT.

The chain is built from TRBV10-1 and TRBJ2-1, with 7 bases matching TRBD1. Germline CDR1 and CDR2: WNHNN and SYGVQD (reference sequence). The CDR3 spans 15 residues. V dropped 8 bases and J dropped 8; count of bases not matched to a gene: 15. The DNA for the CDR3 is TGCGCCAGCCCGGGATTTTTGCAGGGGGACCATGAGCAGTTCTTC. This sequence encodes CASPGFLQGDHEQFF.

This sequence joins TRBV13 and TRBJ1-6; D is possibly TRBD1 (6 bases). The length of the CDR3 is 13 residues. Trimming stripped 4 bases from V and 11 bases from J, with 12 bases between. Germline CDR1 reads PRHDT; CDR2 reads FYEKMQ (reference sequence). This CDR3 is CASSSHRDPPLHF. The CDR3 DNA follows: TGTGCCAGCAGCTCGCACAGGGATCCACCCCTCCACTTT.

The chain links TRBV27 to TRBJ1-5, with D unclear. CDR1 MNHEY and CDR2 SMNVEV come from the germline V gene (reference sequence). Trimming pared 6 bases from V and 2 bases from J, leaving 11 bases between. CDR3 size: 14 residues. Here the CDR3 reads CASSRGSGNQPQHF. The DNA for the CDR3 is TGTGCCAGCAGCCGTGGTTCAGGCAATCAGCCCCAGCATTTT.

The genes are TRBV5-1 and TRBJ2-1, with 10 positions matching TRBD2. This CDR3 region has 17 residues. J was trimmed by 7 bases and V by 0 bases; bases with no gene match: 10. CDR1 is SGHRS, CDR2 YFSETQ, per germline. CDR3 DNA: TGCGCCAGCAGCTTGGCGGCCGGGGGTAGCGGGAGGAATGAGCAGTTCTTC. Amino acids: CASSLAAGGSGRNEQFF.